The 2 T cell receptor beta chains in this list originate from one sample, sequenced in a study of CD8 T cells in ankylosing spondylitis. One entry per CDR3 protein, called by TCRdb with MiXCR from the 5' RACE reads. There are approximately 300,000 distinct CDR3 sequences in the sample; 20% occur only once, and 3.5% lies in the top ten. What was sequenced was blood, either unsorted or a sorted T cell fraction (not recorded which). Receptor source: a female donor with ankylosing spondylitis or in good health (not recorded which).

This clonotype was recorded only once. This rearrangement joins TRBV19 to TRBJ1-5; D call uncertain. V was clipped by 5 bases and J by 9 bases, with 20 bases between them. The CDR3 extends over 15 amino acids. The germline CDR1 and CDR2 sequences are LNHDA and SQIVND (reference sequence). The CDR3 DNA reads TGTGCCAGTAGTTTGGCGGGAACCGGGATGTTGCCCCAGCATTTT. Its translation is CASSLAGTGMLPQHF.

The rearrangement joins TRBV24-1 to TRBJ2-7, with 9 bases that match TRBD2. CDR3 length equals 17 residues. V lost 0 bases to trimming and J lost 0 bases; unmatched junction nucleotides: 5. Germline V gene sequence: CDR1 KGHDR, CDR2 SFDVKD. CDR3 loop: CATSDLSPSGTSYEQYF. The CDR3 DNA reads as TGTGCCACCAGTGATTTGTCCCCTAGCGGGACCTCCTACGAGCAGTACTTC.